This is a list of T cell receptor beta chains from one sample in a study of early T cells in non-severe SARS-CoV-2 infection. TCRdb used MiXCR to reprocess the 5' RACE reads, holding one entry per CDR3 protein. The sample lists 20,000 to 25,000 distinct CDR3 sequences; roughly 5% were seen once. The sequenced sample consisted of whole blood. The receptors were sampled from an adult who was a healthcare worker with PCR-confirmed SARS-CoV-2 infection or an uninfected control (not recorded which). The conserved cysteine and the conserved F or W are not part of the CDR3 here. D genes are given only for firm matches.

v_gene	d_gene	CDR3aa
TRBV6-6	NA	ASSYSTPGDHSPLH
TRBV28	TRBD2	ASSSGTSGRGTQY
TRBV13	TRBD2	ASSLSGTRNNEQF
TRBV29-1	NA	SVRTSTPTYEQY
TRBV7-6	NA	ASSLERTYEQY
TRBV6-1	NA	AGGEMNTEAF
TRBV24-1	TRBD1	ATTGANTEAF
TRBV7-2	NA	ASRPGLTNTEAF
TRBV30	NA	AWSVWSATYNEQF
TRBV27	TRBD1	ASSFRPGGYLPAEAF
TRBV20-1	NA	SARIEALLETQY
TRBV11-3	NA	ASSPTAGGTEAF
TRBV7-3	NA	ASSSDHEQF
TRBV7-3	NA	ASSLTFGGRSGSNEQF
TRBV12-3/TRBV12-4	TRBD1	ASSFDTGGSEQY
TRBV7-3	TRBD2	ASSFGGRAADTQY
TRBV7-2	TRBD2	ASSLKPGLAGADTQY
TRBV20-1	NA	SATTTTSREQY
TRBV4-2	NA	ASSQDPNRDNQPQH
TRBV20-1	NA	SVPGNTEAF
TRBV2	TRBD2	ASTRLAGDNEQF
TRBV28	TRBD2	ATLSSSGSRNNNEQF
TRBV6-5	NA	ASSYREPGRNYEQY
TRBV29-1	NA	SVEGMAKNIQY
TRBV24-1	TRBD2	ATSDLLADHNEQF
TRBV5-1	NA	ASSLELGSYGYT
TRBV7-2	NA	ASSFVAGLYNEQF
TRBV29-1	NA	SVVSRTERPLETQY
TRBV6-2/TRBV6-3	TRBD2	ASSWTSDTGELF
TRBV7-2	TRBD1	ASSVQDRVLT
TRBV12-3/TRBV12-4	NA	ASRGQSYNEQF
TRBV29-1	NA	SGGGRNTEAF
TRBV29-1	NA	SVGSFSYEQY
TRBV29-1	TRBD2	SVEDLGLAGLYNEQF
TRBV10-3	TRBD2	AISESTGLAGGGEQF
TRBV11-3	TRBD1	ASSTDRDNEKLF
TRBV18	NA	ASSPQGFTEAF
TRBV19	TRBD1	ASSTWTGGSNEKLF
TRBV7-9	NA	ASSLDLGSGSIRDTQY
TRBV28	NA	ASRSGSTYEQY
TRBV12-3/TRBV12-4	TRBD2	ASSPTGGAYEQY
TRBV7-6	TRBD1	ASSSGQEPNTGELF
TRBV10-3	NA	AISSFRSDNEQF
TRBV28	NA	ASVRSNQPQH
TRBV5-1	NA	ASSSGTLTGELF